This TCR beta chain was recovered during a study of T cells after yellow fever vaccination (dated by TCRdb to 2018 to 2020). Regarding the complete study: Staining for CD3, CD45RA, CCR7 and CD95 was used to sort memory subsets (EM, EMRA, CM and Tscm) on a BD FACS Aria III. Sorting of memory subsets took place on days 0, 15 and 45 and at 18 months after primary vaccination, as well as on days 0, 15 and 45 after the 30-year booster. Libraries from fractions with low cell numbers were prepared with the SMART-Seq v4 Ultra Low Input RNA kit. Bulk TCR alpha and beta repertoires were sequenced longitudinally to track T-cell clones before and after primary and booster YFV17D yellow fever vaccination. Blood was collected at multiple timepoints before and after primary and secondary immunization, and bulk PBMC replicates and cell subsets were isolated. Two healthy male donors, one aged 18 to 29 and one aged 30 to 40 years, were included in the cohort. Broader findings and caveats from the paper: After the booster, most clones that had expanded after primary vaccination were detected again (roughly 95% of CD4 and about 88% of CD8), suggesting broad maintenance of memory. FACS-sorted repertoires could contain abundant contaminating clonotypes from the bulk population, so computational filtering was required. A small share of clonotypes was detected in both CD4 and CD8 compartments, with the overlap likely arising from convergent recombination. Because only a couple of donors were included in the study, the extent to which the findings can be generalized is limited. In the sorted memory subsets on day 0, nearly all of the vaccine-responding clonotypes fell below detection. The secondary T-cell response was weaker than the primary response but faster, peaking on day 5 instead of day 15.

V is cut back by 0 bases and J by 3 bases, with 7 bases in the junction unmatched. The CDR3 runs 17 residues from the cysteine to the phenylalanine. This entry keeps only the CDR3 DNA: 51 bases, framed from base 1. Reading the germline V gene (reference sequence) gives CDR1 MNHNY and CDR2 SVGAGI. This sample was sequenced with an Illumina NovaSeq 6000. Synthesis of TCR cDNA relied on 5'RACE template switching, a step that introduced a universal primer site along with unique molecular identifiers. Priming for cDNA synthesis came from both the TCR alpha and TCR beta constant segments. Library amplification involved two PCR steps, and the second step added sample barcodes and sequencing adapters. Libraries were sequenced on Illumina HiSeq 2500 (2x100 bp) or NovaSeq (2x150 bp). The source study handled its data this way. Reads were demultiplexed and collapsed into UMI consensus sequences with MIGEC, and V(D)J alignment was performed with MiXCR. Vaccine-responding clonotypes were identified with edgeR using replicate PBMC samples, with FDR below 0.01 and a log2 fold change above 5 up to day 15 being required. CD4 or CD8 identity was assigned to each bulk clonotype according to whether the clonotype was present at higher abundance in the sequenced CD4 repertoire or the sequenced CD8 repertoire. To estimate how each clone was distributed across memory phenotypes, clonotype frequencies in memory subsets were weighted by the numbers of FACS-sorted cells. TCRdb reworked the public reads: Q25 trimming with fastp, MiXCR clone assembly, productive beta chains retained. Every entry covers one CDR3 protein and lists the most common genes and DNA from its rows. The V and J calls and clone size are TCRdb's, not the authors'. This sample has about 58,000 distinct CDR3 sequences in its table, and about 5% of those were observed once. Roughly 28% of the sample rests with the top ten.

In its sample, this clonotype was seen a few times. Base-call qualities are not available, and no considerably larger clone is one nucleotide away. Read against the paper, the sample's treatment or condition label means: live attenuated yellow fever vaccine strain. PBMCs were isolated from peripheral blood using a standard Ficoll-Paque protocol. For sorted memory subsets, RNA extraction was done with the RNeasy Micro Kit. The sequenced sample was PBMCs, either bulk or a sorted T-cell subset (CD4+, CD8+, memory, or dextramer-sorted; not recorded which), obtained on the day of the yellow fever booster vaccination. The V gene is TRBV6-6 and the J gene is TRBJ2-1; TRBD2 aligns with 8 central bases. This TCR derives from a man younger than 30 who received the YFV17D yellow fever vaccine. This receptor has the CDR3 CASSYSILLAVYNEQFF. The nucleotides read TGTGCCAGCAGTTACTCAATACTACTAGCGGTCTACAATGAGCAGTTCTTC.